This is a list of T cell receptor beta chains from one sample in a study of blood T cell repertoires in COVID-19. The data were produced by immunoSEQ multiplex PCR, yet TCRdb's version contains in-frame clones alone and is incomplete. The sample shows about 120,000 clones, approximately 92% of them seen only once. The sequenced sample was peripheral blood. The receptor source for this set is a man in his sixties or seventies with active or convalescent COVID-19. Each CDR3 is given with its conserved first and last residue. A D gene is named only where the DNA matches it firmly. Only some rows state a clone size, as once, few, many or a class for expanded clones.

CASSLSGGDNEKLFF,TGTGCCAGCAGCCTAAGTGGAGGAGATAATGAAAAACTGTTTTTT,.,TRBV27,TRBJ1-4,.
CATSRPGQADYEQYF,TGTGCCACCAGCCGTCCGGGACAGGCCGACTACGAGCAGTACTTC,.,TRBV15,TRBJ2-7,TRBD1
CASSSPADPDSSGNTIYF,TGTGCCAGCAGTTCCCCCGCCGACCCGGACAGCTCTGGAAACACCATATATTTT,.,TRBV9,TRBJ1-3,.
CASSPWLAGGNNEQFF,TGTGCCAGCAGTCCATGGCTAGCGGGAGGGAACAATGAGCAGTTCTTC,.,TRBV27,TRBJ2-1,TRBD2
CASSQDGVLAGELFF,TGCGCCAGCAGCCAAGACGGGGTGTTGGCCGGGGAGCTGTTTTTT,once,TRBV4-1,TRBJ2-2,.
CASSSQAGVSYEQYF,TGTGCCAGCAGTTCCCAAGCGGGAGTGTCCTACGAGCAGTACTTC,.,TRBV6-5,TRBJ2-7,TRBD2
CASSIGTVNEKLFF,TGTGCCAGTAGTATAGGGACAGTTAATGAAAAACTGTTTTTT,.,TRBV19,TRBJ1-4,.
CASSVGGSPFNQPQHF,TGTGCCAGCAGCGTAGGGGGCAGTCCCTTCAATCAGCCCCAGCATTTT,.,TRBV9,TRBJ1-5,.
CATSRDNPGVGNTEAFF,TGTGCCACCAGCAGAGATAACCCAGGGGTAGGGAACACTGAAGCTTTCTTT,.,TRBV15,TRBJ1-1,.
CASSLPGPPAYEQYF,TGTGCCAGCAGTTTACCAGGGCCCCCAGCCTACGAACAGTACTTC,once,TRBV28,TRBJ2-7,.
CASTSKLGLAGGTYEQYF,TGTGCCAGTACCTCCAAGTTAGGGCTAGCGGGAGGAACCTACGAGCAGTACTTC,.,TRBV19,TRBJ2-7,TRBD2
CASSQDYQGGEQYF,TGTGCCAGCAGCCAAGATTATCAGGGGGGCGAGCAGTACTTC,once,TRBV4-2,TRBJ2-7,.
CASRRDRSSYEQYF,TGTGCCAGCAGACGGGACAGAAGTTCCTACGAGCAGTACTTC,.,TRBV28,TRBJ2-7,TRBD1
CASSTQGPAYEQYF,TGTGCCAGCAGTACCCAGGGGCCCGCCTACGAGCAGTACTTC,.,TRBV2,TRBJ2-7,.
CASSYSPGNSDTQYF,TGTGCCAGCAGTTACTCCCCAGGGAACTCAGATACGCAGTATTTT,few,TRBV6-5,TRBJ2-3,.
CASSLGRTPRSSGNTIYF,TGCGCCAGCAGCTTGGGAAGGACACCGAGAAGCTCTGGAAACACCATATATTTT,.,TRBV5-1,TRBJ1-3,.